What follows are 21 T cell receptor beta chains derived from one specimen sequenced in a study of metastatic and nonmetastatic thyroid tumors. TCRdb re-called clones from the PCR reads using MiXCR. The repertoire holds 30,000 to 35,000 clones, approximately 16% seen once, with around a fifth in the top ten. Every patient was untreated before thyroid surgery. The sequencing sample was made of blood. All receptors derive from a male donor with papillary thyroid cancer or a benign thyroid nodule (not recorded which). Some clones in this sample may be carry-over from other donors' samples.

This clone was counted many times. This sequence joins TRBV18 and TRBJ1-2, with D perhaps matching TRBD1 (6 bases). The CDR3 covers 13 residues. Deletions cut 3 bases from V and 7 bases from J, with 12 bases between. The germline CDR1 and CDR2 sequences are KGHSH and LQKENI. CDR3 bases: TGTGCCAGCTCACCCTCAACAGGGTTTGGCTACACCTTC. Translating it yields CASSPSTGFGYTF.

This clone was detected many times. The chain combines TRBV27 with TRBJ1-2, with a weak D call TRBD1 (5 bases). V gave up 6 bases and J gave up 6 bases, with 20 bases separating them. Looked up from germline, CDR1 is MNHEY and CDR2 is SMNVEV (reference sequence). CDR3 size: 15 residues. This chain's CDR3 is CASSRKGVPLDGYTF. CDR3 bases: TGTGCCAGCAGCCGAAAAGGGGTCCCCCTAGATGGCTACACCTTC.

There are many counts of this clone. This chain uses TRBV2 with TRBJ1-1; D is possibly TRBD1 (5 bases). Germline V gene data show CDR1 as SNHLY and CDR2 as FYNNEI. The CDR3 runs to 15 residues. V lost 5 bases, J lost 4 bases, and 17 bases lay in between. As DNA, the CDR3 is TGTGCCAGCAGTCCCCGGAAAGGGGCGGCCACTGAAGCTTTCTTT. It translates to CASSPRKGAATEAFF.

At least ten counts were recorded for this clone. The chain has TRBV7-8 and TRBJ2-7, with a weak D call TRBD1 (8 bases). The CDR3 totals 17 residues. The germline V gene encodes CDR1 SGHVS and CDR2 FQNEAQ. Trimming pared 5 bases from V and 2 bases from J, leaving 22 bases between. This CDR3 reads CASSTGGGGRQPYEQYF. As DNA, the CDR3 is TGTGCCAGCAGCACAGGGGGAGGGGGCCGACAGCCCTACGAGCAGTACTTC.

This clone has a count of ten or more. The chain links TRBV9 to TRBJ2-2; tentative D call: TRBD1 (6 bases). This CDR3 contains 13 residues. V gave up 4 bases and J gave up 6 bases, with 10 bases separating them. Germline lookup yields CDR1 SGDLS and CDR2 YYNGEE. The CDR3 region has the DNA TGTGCCAGCAGCCGAGGGGGAGCCGGGGAGCTGTTTTTT. Its protein is CASSRGGAGELFF.

This clone came up many times. The chain combines TRBV4-2 with TRBJ1-5, with TRBD1 matching 9 bases. The CDR3 runs to 15 residues. V gave up 3 bases and J gave up 9 bases; unmatched junction bases: 9. The V gene's germline CDR1 is LGHNA and CDR2 YNFKEQ. CDR3 amino acids: CASSQGQGLSGPQHF. The CDR3 region has the DNA TGTGCCAGCAGCCAGGGACAGGGTTTATCGGGGCCCCAGCATTTT.

Ten or more counts support this clone. J is TRBJ1-1 and V is TRBV18; 7 nucleotides match TRBD1. The CDR3 length is 13 residues. Per germline, CDR1 KGHSH and CDR2 LQKENI. J gave up 4 bases and V 4 bases, and 3 bases lay outside the gene matches. CDR3 residues: CASSLGTVTEAFF. The DNA of the CDR3 is TGTGCCAGCTCACTCGGGACAGTCACTGAAGCTTTCTTT.

V usage is TRBV18 and J usage is TRBJ1-4, with 9 bases lining up with TRBD1. This CDR3 has 14 amino acids. Losses at the gene ends were 6 bases for V and 8 bases for J; bases not matched to a gene: 7. CDR1 and CDR2 (germline): KGHSH, LQKENI. The CDR3 reads CASSHGQGQEKLFF. The DNA for the CDR3 is TGTGCCAGCTCCCACGGACAGGGGCAAGAAAAACTGTTTTTT. Full variable domain (missing parts from reference TRBV18 and TRBJ1-4): NAGVMQNPRHLVRRRGQEARLRCSPMKGHSHVYWYRQLPEEGLKFMVYLQKENIIDESGMPKERFSAEFPKEGPSILRIQQVVRGDSAAYFCASSHGQGQEKLFFGSGTQLSVL.

This clone was found many times. The gene calls are TRBV14 and TRBJ2-4; TRBD2 matches 11 bases. There are 15 residues in the CDR3. The germline V gene has CDR1 SGHDN and CDR2 FVKESK. Unmatched junction bases numbered 7, after V lost 4 bases and J lost 8 bases. CDR3 coding DNA: TGTGCCAGCAGCCCGTTAGCGGGAGGGTCTGACATTCAGTACTTC. Translated: CASSPLAGGSDIQYF.

On this clone: A much larger clone is a single base away; this may be a read error. V is TRBV5-6 and J is TRBJ2-5; a weak D match, TRBD1 (6 bases). CDR3 length: 15 amino acids. CDR1 SGHDT and CDR2 YYEEEE come from the germline V gene. V lost 2 bases and J lost 5, with 16 bases in between. The CDR3 sequence is CASSFETGLLETQYF. CDR3 coding DNA: TGTGCCAGCAGCTTTGAAACAGGGCTGCTCGAGACCCAGTACTTC.

V gene TRBV7-3 combines with J gene TRBJ2-5; 7 nucleotides match TRBD2. CDR3 length equals 15 residues. Germline CDR1 is SGHTA and CDR2 is FQGTGA. V lost 6 bases, J lost 2 bases, and 9 bases stayed unmatched. CDR3: CASRRAGSVQETQYF. CDR3 in DNA: TGTGCCAGCAGACGAGCGGGATCCGTGCAAGAGACCCAGTACTTC.

This clone was found many times. The V gene is TRBV13, the J gene TRBJ2-7; weak D call: TRBD2 (5 bases). V lost 4 bases and J lost 3, with 13 bases in between. Germline lookup yields CDR1 PRHDT and CDR2 FYEKMQ (reference sequence). This CDR3 has 14 residues. The CDR3 bases are TGTGCCAGCAGCTCTCAGACTACCAGCTACGAGCAGTACTTC. This translates into CASSSQTTSYEQYF.

This clone was found many times. The chain carries TRBV6-2 or TRBV6-3 and TRBJ2-3, with 9 bases fitting TRBD2. Losses at the gene ends were 7 bases for V and 4 bases for J; bases not matched to a gene: 6. The CDR3 consists of 14 residues. CDR1 and CDR2 from the germline V gene are MNHEY and SVGEGT. CDR3 in DNA: TGTGCCAGCAAAGAGGGCGGGAGGGCAGATACGCAGTATTTT. This codes for CASKEGGRADTQYF.

This clone was seen ten or more times. The chain is built from TRBV19 and TRBJ1-3; D not resolved. Trimming left V 8 bases short and J 4 bases short, with 9 bases between. CDR1 and CDR2 (germline): LNHDA, SQIVND (reference sequence). The CDR3 sequence is 12 residues long. The CDR3 DNA reads as TGTGCCAGTTCTGCATACGGAAACACCATATATTTT. Its protein is CASSAYGNTIYF.

This clone was counted ten times or more. The chain joins TRBV19 to TRBJ2-1; 8 bases are a match to TRBD2. The CDR3 loop spans 16 amino acids. Trimming took 4 bases from V and 7 from J; bases not matched to a gene: 12. Germline lookup yields CDR1 LNHDA and CDR2 SQIVND (reference sequence). The CDR3 loop reads CASSKLAGSLKNEQFF. The CDR3 nucleotides read TGTGCCAGTAGTAAGTTAGCGGGATCCCTGAAGAATGAGCAGTTCTTC.

This clone has ten or more counts. The CDR3 DNA sequence: TGTGCCAGCAGCGTATCCCCGCAGGGGGTCTACAATGAGCAGTTCTTC. It specifies CASSVSPQGVYNEQFF. This chain joins TRBV9 and TRBJ2-1; 7 bases are shared with TRBD1. CDR3 length equals 16 residues. V trimming: 1 base; J trimming: 3 bases; junction bases outside the gene matches: 7. Germline CDR1 SGDLS, CDR2 YYNGEE. The full variable domain, rest sourced from reference TRBV9 and TRBJ2-1, is DSGVTQTPKHLITATGQRVTLRCSPRSGDLSVYWYQQSLDQGLQFLIQYYNGEERAKGNILERFSAQQFPDLHSELNLSSLELGDSALYFCASSVSPQGVYNEQFFGPGTRLTVL.

There are many counts of this clone. The chain joins TRBV6-6 to TRBJ1-2; the D is unclear. CDR1 and CDR2 (germline): MNHNY, SVGAGI (reference sequence). The V end was cut by 0 bases, the J end by 8 bases, with 10 bases between. The CDR3 spans 13 residues. CDR3 loop: CASSYSGERGYTF. CDR3 nucleotides: TGTGCCAGCAGTTACTCGGGCGAAAGGGGCTACACCTTC.

In DNA, the CDR3 is TGTGCCAGCAGCTTAACCCAGCATTTT. Amino acid sequence: CASSLTQHF. The chain joins TRBV7-2 to TRBJ1-5; D not resolved. The CDR3 sequence is 9 residues long. Trimming took 2 bases from V and 11 from J, leaving 1 base between them. Germline lookup yields CDR1 SGHTA and CDR2 FQGNSA. Full variable domain (rest looked up from reference TRBV7-2 and TRBJ1-5): GAGVSQSPSNKVTEKGKDVELRCDPISGHTALYWYRQSLGQGLEFLIYFQGNSAPDKSGLPSDRFSAERTGGSVSTLTIQRTQQEDSAVYLCASSLTQHFGDGTRLSIL.

Ten or more counts support this clone. The V and J genes are TRBV27 and TRBJ2-1; D is perhaps TRBD2 (6 bases). V lost 2 bases and J 0 bases, leaving 8 bases between the germline ends. Per the germline V gene, CDR1 is MNHEY and CDR2 is SMNVEV (reference sequence). The CDR3 spans 15 residues. CDR3 loop: CASSLDGSSYNEQFF. The CDR3 DNA sequence: TGTGCCAGCAGTTTAGACGGGAGCTCCTACAATGAGCAGTTCTTC.

Many counts were recorded for this clone. This rearrangement joins TRBV19 to TRBJ2-5; 9 nucleotides agree with TRBD1. Looked up from germline, CDR1 is LNHDA and CDR2 is SQIVND (reference sequence). The CDR3 runs 14 residues. J gave up 4 bases and V 9 bases, and 9 bases lay outside the gene matches. The CDR3, as DNA: TGTGCCAGCTGGGGACAGGGTTCAGGAGAGACCCAGTACTTC. Its protein is CASWGQGSGETQYF.

V is TRBV11-2 and J is TRBJ2-1, with D perhaps matching TRBD2 (6 bases). The germline V and J ends were trimmed by 5 bases and 13 bases, with 24 bases remaining between them. CDR1 SGHAT and CDR2 FQNNGV come from the germline V gene. The CDR3 has 15 residues. CDR3 in DNA: TGTGCCAGCAGCCCTCCGGGAAGGGGAGGCTTAGGTCAGTTCTTC. Translated: CASSPPGRGGLGQFF. Full variable domain (outside the CDR3, taken from reference TRBV11-2 and TRBJ2-1): EAGVAQSPRYKIIEKRQSVAFWCNPISGHATLYWYQQILGQGPKLLIQFQNNGVVDDSQLPKDRFSAERLKGVDSTLKIQPAKLEDSAVYLCASSPPGRGGLGQFFGPGTRLTVL.